The 12 T cell receptor beta chains reported below all come from one sample, sequenced in a study of T cells in Graves' hyperthyroidism and ophthalmopathy. Amplified TCR beta CDR3 regions derived from RNA transcripts. TCR CDR3 regions were first amplified by RT-PCR with HTBI primers. TCRdb recomputed calls from the multiplex PCR reads with MiXCR, one row per CDR3 protein. The table records 350,000 or so distinct CDR3 sequences, roughly 21% of them present only once. The specimen was blood. Source of these receptors: a woman between 45 and 60 years old with Graves' hyperthyroidism.

This clonotype occurred many times. This sequence joins TRBV3-1 and TRBJ1-5, with TRBD1 identical over 7 bases. Germline CDR1 and CDR2: LGHDT and YNNKEL (reference sequence). This CDR3 is 14 amino acids long. V shed 5 bases, J shed 7 bases, and the junction held 8 bases outside the gene matches. DNA of the CDR3: TGTGCCAGCAGCGAAACACAGGGGCGACAGCCCCAGCATTTT. The encoded protein is CASSETQGRQPQHF.

This clonotype was observed a single time. V and J are TRBV2 and TRBJ1-2; TRBD1 might be the D (5 bases). The length of the CDR3 is 17 residues. V was cut by 6 bases and J by 4 bases, with 24 bases left in between. Germline-derived CDR1 and CDR2 are SNHLY and FYNNEI. The CDR3 sequence is CASSATYMGERAYGYTF. CDR3 in DNA: TGTGCCAGCAGCGCCACTTATATGGGGGAGAGGGCCTATGGCTACACCTTC.

This chain connects TRBV6-5 to TRBJ2-1; no clear D gene. This CDR3 has 13 amino acids. V shed 0 bases and J shed 7 bases, with 7 bases lying between them. Germline-derived CDR1 and CDR2 are MNHEY and SVGAGI. The CDR3 loop is CASSYSDGNEQFF. DNA for the CDR3: TGTGCCAGCAGTTACTCGGACGGAAATGAGCAGTTCTTC.

The chain has TRBV6-1 and TRBJ2-5, with D unclear. Germline values: CDR1 MNHNS, CDR2 SASEGT. V lost 6 bases and J lost 5, with 13 bases in between. There are 13 residues in the CDR3. The CDR3 is CASRASFGETQYF. The CDR3 nucleotides read TGTGCCAGCAGGGCGAGCTTTGGGGAGACCCAGTACTTC.

Comment on this clonotype: One base away lies a much larger clone, so this may be a sequencing read error. The genes are TRBV28 and TRBJ2-7, with 10 bases fitting TRBD1. This CDR3 region has 14 residues. CDR1 MDHEN and CDR2 SYDVKM come from the germline V gene. The CDR3, as DNA: TGTGCCAGCAGTTTGGGACAGGGGCTGGACGAGCAGTGCTTC. Residues: CASSLGQGLDEQCF.

This clonotype has at least ten counts. The chain recombines TRBV11-2 with TRBJ2-1; D not certain. The CDR3 runs to 15 residues. Trimming left V 0 bases short and J 0 bases short, with 6 bases between. Germline values: CDR1 SGHAT, CDR2 FQNNGV. CDR3 in amino acids: CASSLENFSYNEQFF. The CDR3, as DNA: TGTGCCAGCAGCTTAGAGAACTTCTCCTACAATGAGCAGTTCTTC.

This clonotype has at least ten counts. The J gene is TRBJ2-2, the V gene TRBV28; D unresolved. Germline V gene sequence: CDR1 MDHEN, CDR2 SYDVKM. Trimming shortened V by 2 bases and J by 5 bases, and 9 bases separated the two germline ends. The length of the CDR3 is 14 residues. The CDR3 DNA sequence: TGTGCCAGCAGTTTAATTTCCGGGACCGGGGAGCTGTTTTTT. This encodes CASSLISGTGELFF.

Ten or more counts support this clonotype. The rearrangement links TRBV30 to TRBJ2-5; 7 nucleotides agree with TRBD1. Germline CDR1 reads GTSNPN; CDR2 reads SVGIG (reference sequence). The CDR3 consists of 15 residues. With 1 base clipped from V and 5 bases from J, the junction kept 10 bases outside the gene matches. In nucleotides, the CDR3 is TGTGCCTGGAGTGAGAGGGGGCGGAGGAGGGAGACCCAGTACTTC. Encoded protein: CAWSERGRRRETQYF.

V usage is TRBV10-3 and J usage is TRBJ2-7, with 7 bases matching TRBD1. J was trimmed by 2 bases and V by 5 bases; bases with no gene match: 9. Per the germline V gene, CDR1 is ENHRY and CDR2 is SYGVKD. The CDR3 runs 15 residues. CDR3 sequence reads: CAISQAPQGTYEQYF. DNA of the CDR3: TGTGCCATCAGTCAGGCCCCACAGGGGACCTACGAGCAGTACTTC.

This clonotype was observed a handful of times. This chain links TRBV2 with TRBJ2-5; the D gene is possibly TRBD1 (5 bases). Per germline, CDR1 SNHLY and CDR2 FYNNEI. This CDR3 spans 16 amino acids. The V gene lost 3 bases and the J gene lost 5 bases, with 19 bases spanning the gap. CDR3 nucleotide sequence: TGTGCCAGCAGTGAGATATCTGGGGCGGTTGGGGAGACCCAGTACTTC. As protein: CASSEISGAVGETQYF.

This clonotype appeared many times. The chain links TRBV20-1 to TRBJ2-7; 10 positions match TRBD2. The CDR3 runs to 13 residues. Germline-derived CDR1 and CDR2 are DFQATT and SNEGSKA (reference sequence). The J segment lost 2 bases and the V segment lost 6 bases, leaving 4 bases of the junction unmatched. CDR3 DNA: TGCAGTGCCAGGACTAGCGGACCCTACGAGCAGTACTTC. It encodes CSARTSGPYEQYF.

This clonotype appeared a few times. The rearrangement joins TRBV5-6 to TRBJ1-6; D remains unclear. V lost 1 base to trimming and J lost 16 bases, with 21 bases between them. Germline V CDR1 and CDR2: SGHDT, YYEEEE. CDR3 length equals 15 residues. This CDR3 reads CASSLNVRGRDPLHF. Here the CDR3 DNA reads TGTGCCAGCAGCTTGAACGTGAGAGGAAGAGACCCTCTCCACTTT.